This entry describes one TCR beta chain. Its target is not known. The primer mix had 60 Vbeta and 13 Jbeta primers. The authors' processing: The count from a later analysis was some 83 million unique TCR beta chains, 9 million to 12 million of them shared. Libraries were prepared by immunoSEQ multiplex PCR; TCRdb keeps only in-frame clonotypes and omits some of them. The DNA was the basis for D and trimming; V, J and clone size are from that table. Of under 100,000 clones listed, nearly 70% are singletons. The data derive from a study of cytomegalovirus exposure and HLA in healthy donors. Study overall: Earlier work reported 117 million unique TCR beta sequences from 150 million to 200 million T cells. Overall study findings and caveats: Several of the most significant clusters appeared, in a later analysis, to be linked to common viral pathogens. Previous analysis showed most TCR beta V segments were productive about 87% or about 30% of the time.

Germline V CDR1 and CDR2: SGHRS, YFSETQ. This CDR3 is 15 amino acids long. V was trimmed by 0 bases and J by 0 bases, leaving 8 bases between them. Sequencing used PBMCs. V usage is TRBV5-1 and J usage is TRBJ2-3; the D gene is possibly TRBD1 (5 bases). The sequence was obtained from a woman in her fifties or sixties in good health and CMV-seropositive. CDR3 DNA: TGCGCCAGCAGCTTGGAGGGGCGGAGCACAGATACGCAGTATTTT. Its protein is CASSLEGRSTDTQYF.